What follows is one T cell receptor beta chain and its context. Per the original methods: Reference gene primers were amplified, and this amplification served to estimate nucleated cell counts. The repertoire was sequenced with immunoSEQ multiplex PCR; TCRdb's copy has only in-frame clones and lacks some. For V, J and clone size, that table is used; D and trimming come from the DNA. The sample has 150,000 to 180,000 clones; under 95% are singletons. The length of the CDR3 is 14 residues. Germline V gives CDR1 DFQATT, CDR2 SNEGSKA (reference sequence). The V end lost 3 bases, the J end lost 2 bases, and 10 bases lay between the germline ends. This specimen belongs to a study of blood T cell repertoires in COVID-19. Study information: Material from acute and convalescent COVID-19 was sourced from the United States, Italy and Spain. Sources were T cells, B-cell-depleted T cells, or PBMCs; the material itself was cDNA or gDNA.

The chain has TRBV20-1 and TRBJ2-2; perhaps TRBD2 as D (5 bases). The TCR was taken from a man in his fifties or sixties with acute or convalescent COVID-19. Sequencing used peripheral blood. The CDR3 reads CSASRGGNTGELFF. Written as DNA, the CDR3 is TGCAGTGCTAGTAGAGGAGGAAACACCGGGGAGCTGTTTTTT.